The T cell receptor (beta chain) under discussion was sequenced for a study of preoperative IRX-2 immunotherapy in early breast cancer (dated by TCRdb to between 2017 and 2020). The sample's treatment or condition label, decoded: preoperative locoregional IRX-2 cytokine immunotherapy. The samples were obtained from a phase Ib study in which preoperative, locoregional IRX-2 cytokine immunotherapy intended to prime immune responses was tested. The donors were early-stage breast cancer patients who were given IRX-2 prior to surgery. In the case of this clone: This clone's antigen is unknown. Per-base qualities were not stored, and no clone one base away is much larger.

Libraries were prepared through the immunoSEQ multiplex PCR assay. TCRdb took over this immuneACCESS table, retaining in-frame rearrangements with V and J assigned. Such tables are incomplete; in checked studies, under half of the missing clones stem from an unresolved V gene, and the remainder is unexplained. The sample table lists fewer than 40,000 clones, around 96% of them with a count of one. The ten most abundant clones make up about 6.8% of the sample. V is cut by 3 bases and J by 7 bases, and the space between the germline ends is 11 bases. Taken from cysteine to phenylalanine, the CDR3 has 13 residues. Of all the DNA, just the CDR3 is kept, 39 bases in frame from base 1. The germline V gene sets CDR1 to SGDLS and CDR2 to YYNGEE.

The specimen was taken from a patient treated with IRX-2 immunotherapy. This receptor was obtained from a human donor with breast cancer. The rearranged segments are TRBV9 and TRBJ1-5; TRBD1 is possibly the D segment (6 matching bases). At the DNA level, the sequence is TGTGCCAGCAGCGCCAGGGGCGGCCAGCCCCAGCATTTT. It is translated as CASSARGGQPQHF.